This T cell receptor beta chain comes out of a study of beta chain features in type 1 diabetes. Study at large: Over all samples combined, over 85,000,000 sorted cells were examined.

Sequencing targeted expressed TCRB transcripts, as all isolated RNA had been reverse transcribed. Measured with immunoSEQ multiplex PCR; TCRdb has only the in-frame clones, and not every one. The sample yields 900,000 or so clones, 15% to 20% seen once. Study-wide results and caveats: TCRB repertoires of naive, central memory and Treg cells appeared more similar among patients than among healthy donors. Sequencing the cDNA could make cells with high TCR expression show up more than they should.

Each of the sorted populations had a purity greater than 98%. This clone was picked up a small number of times. No antigen is known for it. The clonotype originates from a woman between 18 and 29 years old in good health. Material: naive CD4+ T cells from blood.

The CDR3 sequence is CASSNYGYTF. The DNA for the CDR3 is TGTGCCAGCTCGAACTATGGCTACACCTTC. The chain has TRBV9 and TRBJ1-2; D is ambiguous. Germline assignment: CDR1 SGDLS and CDR2 YYNGEE. V was shortened by 7 bases and J by 2 bases, with 3 bases between the two germline ends. The CDR3 has 10 amino acids.